A single sample is the source of the 10 T cell receptor beta chains below, sequenced in a study of T cells in women clearing cervical HPV infection. Repertoires were generated with immunoSEQ multiplex PCR, while TCRdb's copy carries only in-frame clones and drops some. The sample has about 31,000 clones. The sample consisted of blood buffy coat. These receptors came from a woman aged 18 to 75 with a cervical HPV16 infection that either progressed to CIN3+ or cleared (not recorded which).

Concerning this clone: The sequenced fragment ends 3 residues before the CDR3 boundary, so the rest is inferred from the germline J gene. The J gene is TRBJ1-2, the V gene TRBV4-2; TRBD1 is a possible D gene (6 bases). Trimming pared 1 base from V and 0 bases from J, leaving 15 bases between. Germline V gene lookup returns CDR1 LGHNA and CDR2 YNFKEQ. The CDR3 loop spans 17 amino acids. The CDR3 DNA, read in part, is TGTGCCAGCAGCCAAGGGAGCGGGGGGGCTTCTAACTATGGC. This gives the protein CASSQGSGGASNYG. The whole CDR3 protein reads CASSQGSGGASNYGYTF.

Concerning this clone itself: From the germline J gene comes the end of the CDR3, since the read stops 3 residues before it. The J gene is TRBJ2-3, the V gene TRBV4-2; perhaps TRBD1 as D (5 bases). V shed 1 base and J shed 0 bases, with 8 bases lying between them. The germline gives CDR1 LGHNA, CDR2 YNFKEQ. This CDR3 has 15 residues. CDR3 loop: CASSQGGGSTDTQYF. CDR3 DNA (partial): TGTGCCAGCAGCCAAGGGGGCGGTAGCACAGATACG.

With respect to this clone: The read terminates 3 residues ahead of where the CDR3 ends, so the germline J gene completes it. The chain recombines TRBV30 with TRBJ2-4; 7 bases line up with TRBD1. The germline V gene encodes CDR1 GTSNPN and CDR2 SVGIG (reference sequence). CDR3 size: 12 residues. The part of the CDR3 DNA that was read is TGTGCCTGGAGAGGGACAGACCATGGT. Its translation: CAWRGTDHG. The entire CDR3 is CAWRGTDHGQYF.

Points on this clone: Sequencing ends 3 residues short of the CDR3 end; the germline J gene provides the rest. This chain joins TRBV13 and TRBJ2-1; maybe TRBD1 (6 bases). The CDR3 has 14 amino acids. Trimming took 0 bases from V and 9 from J, leaving 12 bases between them. The germline CDR1 and CDR2 sequences are PRHDT and FYEKMQ (reference sequence). The part of the CDR3 DNA that was read is TGTGCCAGCAGCTTAGGCCAGGGGAATAGTGAG. Encoded protein: CASSLGQGNSE. In full, the CDR3 reads CASSLGQGNSEQFF.

As for this clone: The DNA ends 3 residues before the CDR3 does, and the rest of the CDR3 is filled in from the germline J gene. The rearrangement links TRBV7-6 to TRBJ1-1; 8 bases map to TRBD1. V shed 4 bases, J shed 6 bases, and the junction held 4 bases outside the gene matches. The germline gives CDR1 SGHVS, CDR2 FNYEAQ. The length of the CDR3 is 13 residues. The part of the CDR3 DNA that was read is TGTGCCAGCAGCTGGATGGACAGGGCTGAA. Translated: CASSWMDRAE. The entire CDR3 sequence reads CASSWMDRAEAFF.

CDR3 DNA (partial): TGCAGTGCTAGAACAGGGGTTCGGGTCTATGGC. Translated, it gives CSARTGVRVYG. The complete CDR3 reads CSARTGVRVYGYTF. V gene TRBV20-1 combines with J gene TRBJ1-2; 7 nucleotides line up with TRBD1. Coverage ceases 3 residues before the CDR3 finishes, and the germline J gene fills in the end. Germline V gene sequence: CDR1 DFQATT, CDR2 SNEGSKA (reference sequence). The CDR3 loop spans 14 amino acids. The V gene end was trimmed by 2 bases and the J gene end by 4 bases; junction bases not matched to a gene: 7.

For this clone: From the germline J gene comes the end of the CDR3, since the read stops 3 residues before it. The V call is TRBV10-2, the J call TRBJ1-6; 10 bases line up with TRBD1. With 8 bases clipped from V and 10 bases from J, the junction kept 5 bases outside the gene matches. The CDR3 length is 13 residues. CDR1 and CDR2 (germline): WSHSY, SAAADI. The sequenced part of the CDR3 DNA is TGCGCCAGCCAGGACAGGGGGATGTCACCC. Residues: CASQDRGMSP. The whole CDR3 protein is CASQDRGMSPLHF.

Points on this clone: The observed sequence ends 3 residues before the CDR3 terminus, with the missing tail filled in from the germline J gene. The chain is built from TRBV18 and TRBJ2-1; the D is unclear. Germline loops: CDR1 KGHSH, CDR2 LQKENI. The CDR3 totals 12 residues. V lost 1 base and J lost 6, with 4 bases in between. The CDR3 loop is CASSPQGNEQFF. The CDR3 DNA, read in part, is TGTGCCAGCTCACCACAGGGCAATGAG.

Note on this clone: The read stops 3 residues short of the end of the CDR3; the missing end is completed from the germline J gene. This sample also contains other DNA sequences that code for the same CDR3. The chain joins TRBV19 to TRBJ1-3; D is unresolved. The germline V and J ends were trimmed by 1 base and 3 bases, with 10 bases remaining between them. Germline CDR1 and CDR2: LNHDA and SQIVND (reference sequence). CDR3 length equals 15 residues. The CDR3: CASSIATLNGNTIYF. CDR3 DNA (partial): TGTGCCAGTAGTATAGCGACTTTAAATGGAAACACC. The full variable domain, in which reference TRBV19 and TRBJ1-3 provide the parts outside the CDR3, is DGGITQSPKYLFRKEGQNVTLSCEQNLNHDAMYWYRQDPGQGLRLIYYSQIVNDFQKGDIAEGYSVSREKKESFPLTVTSAQKNPTAFYLCASSIATLNGNTIYFGEGSWLTVV.

Details on this clone: The DNA ends 3 residues before the CDR3 does, and the rest of the CDR3 is filled in from the germline J gene. The chain joins TRBV7-2 to TRBJ1-2; tentative D call: TRBD1 (6 bases). The germline CDR1 and CDR2 sequences are SGHTA and FQGNSA. The CDR3 is made up of 15 amino acids. CDR3 loop: CASSWTSGGAGDYTF. The CDR3 DNA, read in part, is TGTGCCAGCAGCTGGACTAGCGGGGGGGCCGGAGAC.